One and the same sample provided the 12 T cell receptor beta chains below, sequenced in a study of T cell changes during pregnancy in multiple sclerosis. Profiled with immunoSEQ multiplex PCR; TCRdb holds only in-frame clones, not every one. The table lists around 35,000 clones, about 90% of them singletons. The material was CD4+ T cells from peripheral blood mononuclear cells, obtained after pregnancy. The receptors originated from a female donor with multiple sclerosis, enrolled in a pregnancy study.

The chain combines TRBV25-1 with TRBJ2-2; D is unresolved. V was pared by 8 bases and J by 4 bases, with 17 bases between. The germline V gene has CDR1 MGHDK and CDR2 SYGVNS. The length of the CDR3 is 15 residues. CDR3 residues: CASSRGQAGTGELFF. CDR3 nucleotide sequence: TGTGCCAGCTCCCGTGGGCAGGCCGGCACCGGGGAGCTGTTTTTT.

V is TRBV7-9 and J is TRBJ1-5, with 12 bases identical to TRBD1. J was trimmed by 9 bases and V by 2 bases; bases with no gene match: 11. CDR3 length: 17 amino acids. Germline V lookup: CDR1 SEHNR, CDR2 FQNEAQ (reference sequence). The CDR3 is CASSLSGTGGPTGPQHF. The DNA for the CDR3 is TGTGCCAGCAGCTTAAGTGGGACAGGGGGCCCTACTGGGCCCCAGCATTTT.

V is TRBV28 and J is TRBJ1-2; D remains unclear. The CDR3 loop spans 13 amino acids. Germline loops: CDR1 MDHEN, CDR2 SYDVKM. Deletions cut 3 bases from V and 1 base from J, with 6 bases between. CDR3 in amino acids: CASSFGYNYGYTF. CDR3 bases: TGTGCCAGCAGTTTCGGTTATAACTATGGCTACACCTTC.

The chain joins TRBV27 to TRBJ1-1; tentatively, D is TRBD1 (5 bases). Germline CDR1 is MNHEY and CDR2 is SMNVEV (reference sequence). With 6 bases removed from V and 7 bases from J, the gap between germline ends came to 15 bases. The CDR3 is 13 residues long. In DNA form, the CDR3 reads TGTGCCAGCAGCCCTAGGGGATGGCGTGAAGCTTTCTTT. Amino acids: CASSPRGWREAFF.

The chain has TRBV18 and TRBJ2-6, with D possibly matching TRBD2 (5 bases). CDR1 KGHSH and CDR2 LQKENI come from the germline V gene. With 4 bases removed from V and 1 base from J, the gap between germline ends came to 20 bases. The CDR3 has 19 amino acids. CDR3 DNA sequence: TGTGCCAGCTCACTATCGTCCCCGGGATCTATTTCTGGGGCCAACGTCCTGACTTTC. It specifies CASSLSSPGSISGANVLTF.

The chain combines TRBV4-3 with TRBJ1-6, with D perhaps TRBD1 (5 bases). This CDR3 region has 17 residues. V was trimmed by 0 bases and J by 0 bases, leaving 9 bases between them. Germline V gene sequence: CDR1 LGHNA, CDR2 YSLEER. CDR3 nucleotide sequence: TGCGCCAGCAGCCAAGATCTGGGGGGCTCCTATAATTCACCCCTCCACTTT. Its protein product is CASSQDLGGSYNSPLHF.

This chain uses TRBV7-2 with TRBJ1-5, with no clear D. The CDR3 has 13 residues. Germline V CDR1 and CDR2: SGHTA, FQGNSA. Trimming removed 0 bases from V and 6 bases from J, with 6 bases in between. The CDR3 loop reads CASSLAVRQPQHF. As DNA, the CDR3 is TGTGCCAGCAGCTTAGCTGTTCGTCAGCCCCAGCATTTT.

In nucleotides, the CDR3 is TGTGCCAGCACCCACAACCGGGACAGAAATCAGCCCCAGCATTTT. Amino acid sequence: CASTHNRDRNQPQHF. The rearrangement uses TRBV6-1 and TRBJ1-5, with 7 bases aligning to TRBD1. V dropped 7 bases and J dropped 4; count of bases not matched to a gene: 10. The V gene's germline CDR1 is MNHNS and CDR2 SASEGT. CDR3 size: 15 residues.

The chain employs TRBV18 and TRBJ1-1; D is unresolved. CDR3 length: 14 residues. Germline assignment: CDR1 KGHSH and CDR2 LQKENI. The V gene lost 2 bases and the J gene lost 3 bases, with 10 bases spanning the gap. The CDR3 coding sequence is TGTGCCAGCTCACCATTCGGTGTCGACACTGAAGCTTTCTTT. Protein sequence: CASSPFGVDTEAFF.

The CDR3 region is CASSPGLAGVLGYEQYF. Here the CDR3 DNA reads TGTGCCAGCTCCCCGGGACTAGCGGGAGTCTTGGGATACGAGCAGTACTTC. The gene calls are TRBV18 and TRBJ2-7; 14 bases match TRBD2. The CDR3 extends over 17 amino acids. V dropped 6 bases and J dropped 4; count of bases not matched to a gene: 11. Germline V lookup: CDR1 KGHSH, CDR2 LQKENI. Looking up the rest from reference TRBV18 and TRBJ2-7 gives the full variable domain: NAGVMQNPRHLVRRRGQEARLRCSPMKGHSHVYWYRQLPEEGLKFMVYLQKENIIDESGMPKERFSAEFPKEGPSILRIQQVVRGDSAAYFCASSPGLAGVLGYEQYFGPGTRLTVT.

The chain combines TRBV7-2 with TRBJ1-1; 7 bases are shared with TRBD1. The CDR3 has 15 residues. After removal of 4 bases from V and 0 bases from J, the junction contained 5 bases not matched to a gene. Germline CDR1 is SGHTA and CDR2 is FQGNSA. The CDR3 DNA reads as TGTGCCAGCAGCTCGAGGGACAGAGTGAACACTGAAGCTTTCTTT. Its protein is CASSSRDRVNTEAFF.

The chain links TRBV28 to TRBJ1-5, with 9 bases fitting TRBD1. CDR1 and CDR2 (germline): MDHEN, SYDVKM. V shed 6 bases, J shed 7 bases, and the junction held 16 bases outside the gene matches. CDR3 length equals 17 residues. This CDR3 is CASRPTRDRVSEQPQHF. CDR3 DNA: TGTGCCAGCAGACCAACCCGGGACAGGGTCTCAGAACAGCCCCAGCATTTT.